One and the same sample provided the 19 T cell receptor beta chains below, sequenced in a study of T cells in localized non-small cell lung cancer. The method was immunoSEQ multiplex PCR; TCRdb's version includes in-frame clones alone and lacks a portion of them. The top ten clones hold 4.7% of a sample with a few thousand clones, roughly 49% of them seen once. Sequenced material: lymph node tissue, taken before any cancer treatment. All receptors come from a woman aged 18-50 years with stage I lung adenocarcinoma.

CDR3 in DNA: TGTGCTAGTGGAACAGGGTTGGACACCGGGGAGCTGTTTTTT. It encodes CASGTGLDTGELFF. The chain uses TRBV12-5 and TRBJ2-2, with D perhaps TRBD1 (6 bases). This CDR3 is built from 14 residues. Germline CDR1 reads LGHNT; CDR2 reads FRNRAP. The germline V and J ends were trimmed by 6 bases and 3 bases, with 11 bases remaining between them.

This clone was found a few times. The V and J genes are TRBV9 and TRBJ2-2; possible D gene TRBD2, 6 bases. Deletions cut 0 bases from V and 6 bases from J, with 6 bases between. Germline-derived CDR1 and CDR2 are SGDLS and YYNGEE. The CDR3 loop spans 13 amino acids. Here the CDR3 reads CASSVGGAGELFF. DNA for the CDR3: TGTGCCAGCAGCGTAGGCGGGGCCGGGGAGCTGTTTTTT.

This chain connects TRBV28 to TRBJ1-2; tentatively, D is TRBD1 (5 bases). V was shortened by 3 bases and J by 8 bases, with 13 bases between the two germline ends. CDR3 length equals 13 residues. The germline CDR1 and CDR2 sequences are MDHEN and SYDVKM. In nucleotides, the CDR3 is TGTGCCAGCAGTTTGGGACGGGCATCGGGCTACACCTTC. This codes for CASSLGRASGYTF.

This clone occurred a few times. The chain has TRBV9 and TRBJ1-2, with D possibly being TRBD1 (5 bases). The CDR3 has 16 residues. The V end was cut by 3 bases, the J end by 7 bases, with 22 bases between. Germline values: CDR1 SGDLS, CDR2 YYNGEE. DNA of the CDR3: TGTGCCAGCAGCGCACTCCGGGACCCCGAGATTGGTGGCTACACCTTC. Translating it yields CASSALRDPEIGGYTF.

This rearrangement joins TRBV19 to TRBJ1-5, with a possible D match to TRBD1 (5 bases). V was trimmed by 2 bases and J by 5 bases, leaving 13 bases between them. This CDR3 contains 15 residues. CDR1 LNHDA and CDR2 SQIVND come from the germline V gene (reference sequence). The CDR3 DNA reads as TGTGCCAGTAGTATAAAGGAGGGGTCCTATCAGCCCCAGCATTTT. This encodes CASSIKEGSYQPQHF.

This clone was observed a few times. The chain combines TRBV11-3 with TRBJ1-5; a possible D gene is TRBD1 (5 bases). Germline V gene sequence: CDR1 SGHNT, CDR2 YENEEA. This CDR3 comprises 15 residues. V was clipped by 5 bases and J by 0 bases, with 11 bases between them. This CDR3 reads CASSRDSSSNQPQHF. CDR3 nucleotides: TGTGCCAGCAGCCGAGACAGCTCTAGCAATCAGCCCCAGCATTTT.

There are a few counts of this clone. DNA of the CDR3: TGTGCCAGCAGCCCTGGGGTGTCAATCTCTGGAAACACCATATATTTT. Amino acids: CASSPGVSISGNTIYF. The V and J genes are TRBV9 and TRBJ1-3; no clear D. The CDR3 has 16 residues. V shed 4 bases and J shed 0 bases, with 14 bases lying between them. Germline assignment: CDR1 SGDLS and CDR2 YYNGEE.

In its sample, this clone was seen once. The rearrangement uses TRBV19 and TRBJ2-2; D gene uncertain. CDR1 is LNHDA and CDR2 is SQIVND in the germline V gene (reference sequence). This CDR3 is 11 amino acids long. Trimming removed 3 bases at V and 6 bases at J, with 2 bases between. CDR3 loop: CASSIPGELFF. The CDR3 nucleotides read TGTGCCAGTAGTATCCCCGGGGAGCTGTTTTTT.

V and J are TRBV18 and TRBJ1-5; TRBD1 matches at 9 bases. The CDR3 extends over 15 amino acids. The trim removed 3 bases at V and 1 base at J, leaving 1 base unmatched. The germline V gene encodes CDR1 KGHSH and CDR2 LQKENI. Here the CDR3 DNA reads TGTGCCAGCTCACCTGGGACAGGGAGCAATCAGCCCCAGCATTTT. It specifies CASSPGTGSNQPQHF.

This clone was counted only a few times. Here the CDR3 omits its conserved ending phenylalanine or tryptophan, so a read error is the likely source. The chain couples TRBV12-5 to TRBJ2-7; tentative D call: TRBD2 (6 bases). V was pared by 0 bases and J by 6 bases, with 15 bases between. Germline V gene sequence: CDR1 LGHNT, CDR2 FRNRAP. This CDR3 has 15 residues. The CDR3 protein is CASGLVAREAIEQYL. Here the CDR3 DNA reads TGTGCTAGTGGTTTGGTGGCCAGGGAGGCAATCGAGCAGTACCTC.

This clone appeared a few times. V and J are TRBV11-3 and TRBJ2-7, with D possibly matching TRBD1 (5 bases). Germline V gene data show CDR1 as SGHNT and CDR2 as YENEEA. This CDR3 has 15 amino acids. Trimming removed 3 bases at V and 2 bases at J, with 14 bases between. The CDR3 is CASSLAPGLPYEQYF. As DNA, the CDR3 is TGTGCCAGCAGCTTGGCGCCAGGGCTCCCCTACGAGCAGTACTTC.

V and J are TRBV18 and TRBJ2-6; D perhaps matches TRBD1 (6 bases). The V gene lost 6 bases and the J gene lost 3 bases, with 15 bases spanning the gap. In germline, CDR1 is KGHSH, CDR2 LQKENI. CDR3 length: 16 amino acids. The CDR3 reads CASSLQGLSGANVLTF. CDR3 sequence (DNA): TGTGCCAGCTCTCTACAGGGTCTAAGTGGGGCCAACGTCCTGACTTTC.

This clone has only a few counts. The junction departs from germline at one end; a sequencing error may be responsible. The chain has TRBV11-3 and TRBJ2-1, with TRBD1 identical over 8 bases. This CDR3 region has 15 residues. Germline V lookup: CDR1 SGHNT, CDR2 YENEEA. The chain's CDR3 is CASSLSDRVFNEQFF. CDR3 nucleotide sequence: TGTGCTAGCAGCTTATCGGACAGGGTGTTCAATGAGCAGTTCTTC.

V and J are TRBV29-1 and TRBJ2-3; no reliable D call. V lost 1 base and J 6 bases, leaving 11 bases between the germline ends. CDR1 SQVTM and CDR2 ANQGSEA come from the germline V gene. There are 13 residues in the CDR3. CDR3 sequence: CSVEASPGDTQYF. Written as DNA, the CDR3 is TGCAGCGTTGAAGCGTCGCCCGGGGATACGCAGTATTTT.

CDR3 in amino acids: CASSPTRNTGELFF. The CDR3 nucleotides are TGTGCCAGCTCACCAACCCGGAACACCGGGGAGCTGTTTTTT. This rearrangement joins TRBV18 to TRBJ2-2, with no clear D. V shed 2 bases and J shed 1 base, with 5 bases lying between them. CDR1 KGHSH and CDR2 LQKENI come from the germline V gene. This CDR3 region has 14 residues.

The count of this clone is one. V and J are TRBV25-1 and TRBJ2-1, with D tentatively TRBD2 (5 bases). The CDR3 runs to 13 residues. The ends were cut back, 8 bases at V and 1 base at J, with 9 bases in the middle. Looked up from germline, CDR1 is MGHDK and CDR2 is SYGVNS. The CDR3 sequence is CASGRVSYNEQFF. DNA of the CDR3: TGTGCCAGCGGGAGAGTGTCCTACAATGAGCAGTTCTTC.

The chain has TRBV15 and TRBJ1-4, with 8 bases aligning to TRBD1. Germline lookup yields CDR1 LNHNV and CDR2 YYDKDF (reference sequence). This CDR3 region has 14 residues. After removal of 8 bases from V and 10 bases from J, the junction contained 12 bases not matched to a gene. This chain's CDR3 is CATSTHGTGRKLFF. CDR3 coding DNA: TGTGCCACCTCGACTCACGGGACAGGCCGAAAACTGTTTTTT.

This rearrangement joins TRBV30 to TRBJ1-1; D is ambiguous. The germline V gene has CDR1 GTSNPN and CDR2 SVGIG (reference sequence). V was trimmed by 0 bases and J by 11 bases, leaving 16 bases between them. There are 13 residues in the CDR3. The CDR3: CAWSVRWTPVAFF. CDR3 coding DNA: TGTGCCTGGAGTGTACGGTGGACCCCAGTCGCTTTCTTT.

The CDR3 protein is CASSFGNGHNEQFF. The CDR3 region has the DNA TGCGCCAGCAGCTTCGGGAACGGACACAATGAGCAGTTCTTC. This chain uses TRBV4-1 with TRBJ2-1; D perhaps matches TRBD2 (5 bases). The V gene's germline CDR1 is MGHRA and CDR2 YSYEKL. This CDR3 region has 14 residues. Deletions cut 5 bases from V and 5 bases from J, with 13 bases between.